The TCR beta chain under discussion was sequenced for a study of graft-versus-host responses after intestinal transplantation. Repertoires were generated with immunoSEQ multiplex PCR, while TCRdb's copy carries only in-frame clones and drops some. The table records tens of thousands of clones, about four fifths of them present only once. The CDR3 loop spans 13 amino acids. Trimming shortened V by 1 base and J by 10 bases, and 11 bases separated the two germline ends. Looked up from germline, CDR1 is SGHVS and CDR2 is FNYEAQ. For this clone: The antigen remains undetermined.

Study conclusions and caveats: The recipient marrow held GvH clones, and some of them showed up first in ileum or blood.

This clonotype was sampled from a human donor who received an intestinal transplant. V usage is TRBV7-6 and J usage is TRBJ2-1; D possibly corresponds to TRBD2 (6 bases). The sequencing used unstimulated CD8+ T cells sorted from spleen or lymph node cells, collected before intestinal transplant. Here the CDR3 reads CASSLGEAIEQFF. CDR3 bases: TGTGCCAGCAGCTTAGGGGAGGCAATCGAGCAGTTCTTC.